This T cell receptor beta chain was recovered during a study of CD8 T cells in ankylosing spondylitis. Points from the study as a whole: Past studies reported some motif variants in reactive arthritis synovial fluid and blood. Within ankylosing spondylitis blood, a TCR beta motif made up of under 10 highly homologous variants appeared to be characteristic.

With respect to this clonotype: As yet, its antigen is unknown.

MiXCR, applied by TCRdb to the 5' RACE reads, yields one record per CDR3 protein. The data contain some 450,000 distinct CDR3 sequences, approximately 17% of them singletons. The CDR3 runs 16 residues. V was pared by 4 bases and J by 4 bases, with 10 bases of the junction left unmatched. The V gene's germline CDR1 is MNHNS and CDR2 SASEGT. This TCR derives from a male donor with ankylosing spondylitis. The sample taken for sequencing was blood, either unsorted or a sorted T cell fraction (not recorded which). This chain links TRBV6-1 with TRBJ2-3, with 8 positions matching TRBD2. CDR3 loop: CASSARAGAPPDTQYF. The CDR3 coding sequence is TGTGCCAGCAGTGCGAGAGCGGGGGCCCCCCCAGATACGCAGTATTTT.